This entry lists 8 T cell receptor beta chains sequenced from one sample in a study of cytomegalovirus exposure and HLA in healthy donors. Use of 60 Vbeta and 13 Jbeta primers characterized the PCR. The table came from immunoSEQ multiplex PCR; TCRdb's copy has only in-frame clones and leaves some out. Its table records approximately 93,000 clones. Sequencing was carried out using PBMCs. Every receptor here comes from a young woman in good health and CMV-seronegative.

The V gene is TRBV6-1, the J gene TRBJ1-1; TRBD1 matches at 7 bases. Trimming removed 4 bases from V and 3 bases from J; junction bases left unmatched: 2. Per the germline V gene, CDR1 is MNHNS and CDR2 is SASEGT. The CDR3 spans 13 residues. The CDR3 region has the DNA TGTGCCAGCAGTGGGACAGGAGACACTGAAGCTTTCTTT. Translating gives CASSGTGDTEAFF.

The chain combines TRBV29-1 with TRBJ1-2, with D perhaps TRBD1 (6 bases). V was clipped by 2 bases and J by 2 bases, with 12 bases between them. The germline V gene has CDR1 SQVTM and CDR2 ANQGSEA. This CDR3 spans 14 amino acids. The CDR3 DNA follows: TGCAGCGTTGAACGGGGGGCTGAGAACTATGGCTACACCTTC. Translation: CSVERGAENYGYTF.

This chain uses TRBV5-1 with TRBJ2-4, with D possibly being TRBD1 (5 bases). V gave up 4 bases and J gave up 5 bases, with 13 bases separating them. From germline, CDR1 is SGHRS and CDR2 YFSETQ. This CDR3 is built from 14 residues. The CDR3 DNA reads TGCGCCAGCAGCCCCAGGGATTTCGAAAACATTCAGTACTTC. Amino acids: CASSPRDFENIQYF.

This rearrangement joins TRBV6-5 to TRBJ1-1; D possibly corresponds to TRBD1 (5 bases). V was shortened by 0 bases and J by 3 bases, with 8 bases between the two germline ends. The germline V gene encodes CDR1 MNHEY and CDR2 SVGAGI. The CDR3 contains 14 residues. The CDR3 DNA reads TGTGCCAGCAGTTACTCGGGAGGGGACACTGAAGCTTTCTTT. Its translation is CASSYSGGDTEAFF.

The chain is built from TRBV27 and TRBJ2-1, with TRBD1 matching 8 bases. Germline CDR1 and CDR2: MNHEY and SMNVEV (reference sequence). V lost 2 bases, J lost 2 bases, and 8 bases stayed unmatched. This CDR3 region has 17 residues. The CDR3 region is CASSLQGALKAYNEQFF. The CDR3 bases are TGTGCCAGCAGTTTACAGGGGGCGCTGAAGGCCTACAATGAGCAGTTCTTC.

V usage is TRBV27 and J usage is TRBJ2-1; D remains unclear. Looked up from germline, CDR1 is MNHEY and CDR2 is SMNVEV (reference sequence). This CDR3 is built from 12 residues. V was pared by 5 bases and J by 7 bases, with 9 bases between. This CDR3 is CASSKFGNEQFF. In DNA form, the CDR3 reads TGTGCCAGCAGTAAGTTCGGGAATGAGCAGTTCTTC.

The V and J genes are TRBV6-1 and TRBJ2-2; 7 bases map to TRBD1. The germline V gene has CDR1 MNHNS and CDR2 SASEGT. The CDR3 has 15 amino acids. J lost 6 bases, V lost 6 bases, and 10 bases had no gene match. As DNA, the CDR3 is TGTGCCAGCAGCCGAGAACAGGGGATTGCCGGGGAGCTGTTTTTT. It is translated as CASSREQGIAGELFF.

The J gene is TRBJ2-5, the V gene TRBV7-8; 8 bases agree with TRBD1. V trimming: 2 bases; J trimming: 5 bases; junction bases outside the gene matches: 7. The CDR3 covers 15 residues. Per germline, CDR1 SGHVS and CDR2 FQNEAQ. This chain's CDR3 is CASSLIGQGGETQYF. The CDR3, as DNA: TGTGCCAGCAGCTTAATAGGACAGGGAGGCGAGACCCAGTACTTC.